One sample yielded the 7 T cell receptor beta chains listed below, sequenced in a study of shared clonotypes between healthy human individuals. Measured with immunoSEQ multiplex PCR; TCRdb has only the in-frame clones, and not every one. The sample consists of approximately 530,000 clones, approximately 94% of them appearing once. The sequenced material came from naive CD4+ T cells sorted from blood. As to subset: CD45RA+ positively selected. The source of these receptors is a woman aged 25 to 39 in good health.

The chain links TRBV7-2 to TRBJ2-2; D is perhaps TRBD2 (5 bases). Trimming took off 6 bases at V and 1 base at J, with 12 bases between the two ends. Germline V CDR1 and CDR2: SGHTA, FQGNSA. The CDR3 consists of 15 residues. CDR3 residues: CASRFLAQNTGELFF. The CDR3 DNA reads as TGTGCCAGCAGATTTCTAGCTCAGAACACCGGGGAGCTGTTTTTT.

V is TRBV9 and J is TRBJ2-1, with D maybe TRBD2 (6 bases). Germline loops: CDR1 SGDLS, CDR2 YYNGEE. There are 15 residues in the CDR3. Trimming stripped 4 bases from V and 0 bases from J, with 11 bases between. The CDR3 is CASSPRGDSYNEQFF. The CDR3 DNA sequence: TGTGCCAGCAGCCCCCGCGGGGACTCCTACAATGAGCAGTTCTTC.

This chain uses TRBV14 with TRBJ2-7; 7 bases map to TRBD1. In germline, CDR1 is SGHDN, CDR2 FVKESK. Unmatched junction bases numbered 14, after V lost 0 bases and J lost 3 bases. The CDR3 runs to 18 residues. The CDR3: CASSQDFRLGQDDYEQYF. CDR3 sequence (DNA): TGTGCCAGCAGCCAAGATTTCAGGCTAGGACAGGATGACTACGAGCAGTACTTC.

V is TRBV5-8 and J is TRBJ2-3; TRBD1 matches 10 bases. V was clipped by 0 bases and J by 2 bases; unmatched bases: 9. The CDR3 loop spans 18 amino acids. Germline V gene sequence: CDR1 SGHTS, CDR2 YDEGEE. CDR3 sequence: CASSLGTSGQGTTDTQYF. For the CDR3, the DNA is TGTGCCAGCAGCTTGGGAACCTCGGGACAGGGGACCACAGATACGCAGTATTTT.

The chain employs TRBV4-1 and TRBJ1-3; D remains ambiguous. From germline, CDR1 is MGHRA and CDR2 YSYEKL. Trimming cost V 4 bases and J 4 bases, with 14 bases left between them. The CDR3 is 15 amino acids. The chain's CDR3 is CASSPPRARGNTIYF. The CDR3 DNA reads TGCGCCAGCAGCCCCCCCCGGGCTCGAGGAAACACCATATATTTT.

In this sample, this clone turned up once. At the DNA level, this CDR3 is encoded by other sequences in the same sample as well. This chain uses TRBV2 with TRBJ1-1, with 9 bases fitting TRBD1. The CDR3 contains 13 residues. V lost 6 bases and J lost 4; bases outside the gene matches: 3. Germline V gene lookup returns CDR1 SNHLY and CDR2 FYNNEI. The CDR3: CASSGQGSTEAFF. For the CDR3, the DNA is TGTGCCAGCAGCGGACAGGGGAGCACTGAAGCTTTCTTT.

The V and J genes are TRBV5-4 and TRBJ2-7; TRBD2 is a possible D gene (6 bases). V was clipped by 4 bases and J by 5 bases, with 19 bases between them. Germline lookup yields CDR1 SGHNT and CDR2 YYREEE (reference sequence). The CDR3 runs 15 residues. CDR3 in DNA: TGTGCCAGCAGCAGGCCGGAGACTAGTCTCCACGAGCAGTACTTC. This gives the protein CASSRPETSLHEQYF.